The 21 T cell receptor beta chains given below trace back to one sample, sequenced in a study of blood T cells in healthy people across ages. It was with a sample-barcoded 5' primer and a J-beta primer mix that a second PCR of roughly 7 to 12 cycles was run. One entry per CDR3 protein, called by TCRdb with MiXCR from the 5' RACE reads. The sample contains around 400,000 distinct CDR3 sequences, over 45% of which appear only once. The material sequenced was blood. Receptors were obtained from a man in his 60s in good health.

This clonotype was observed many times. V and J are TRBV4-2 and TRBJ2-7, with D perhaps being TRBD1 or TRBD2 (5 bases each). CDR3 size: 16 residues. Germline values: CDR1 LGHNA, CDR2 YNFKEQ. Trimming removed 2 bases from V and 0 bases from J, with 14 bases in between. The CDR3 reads CASSQRAGTSSYEQYF. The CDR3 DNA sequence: TGTGCCAGCAGCCAACGCGCCGGGACCAGCTCCTACGAGCAGTACTTC.

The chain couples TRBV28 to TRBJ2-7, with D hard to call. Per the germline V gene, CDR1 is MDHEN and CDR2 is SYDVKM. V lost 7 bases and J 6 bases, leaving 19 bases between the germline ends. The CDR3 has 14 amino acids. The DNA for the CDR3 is TGTGCCAGCAATGGCAGGAACCTTATCAGCGAGCAGTACTTC. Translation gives CASNGRNLISEQYF.

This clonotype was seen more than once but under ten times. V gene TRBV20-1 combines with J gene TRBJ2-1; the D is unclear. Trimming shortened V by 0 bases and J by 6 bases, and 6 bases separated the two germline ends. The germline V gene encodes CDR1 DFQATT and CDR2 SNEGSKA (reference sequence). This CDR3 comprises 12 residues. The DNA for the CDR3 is TGCAGTGCTAGAGAGGGCCTCAATGAGCAGTTCTTC. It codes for CSAREGLNEQFF.

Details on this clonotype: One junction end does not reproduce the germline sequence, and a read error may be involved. The CDR3 region has the DNA TGCAGCGTTGCCGGGGGCAGCACAAATGGGCAGTTCTTC. It specifies CSVAGGSTNGQFF. This rearrangement joins TRBV29-1 to TRBJ2-1; the D call may be TRBD1 or TRBD2 (6 bases each). The CDR3 covers 13 residues. Germline CDR1 SQVTM, CDR2 ANQGSEA.

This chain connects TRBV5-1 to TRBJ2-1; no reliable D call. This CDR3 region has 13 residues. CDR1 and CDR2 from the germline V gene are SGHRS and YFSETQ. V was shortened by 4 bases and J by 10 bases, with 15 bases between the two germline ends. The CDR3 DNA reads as TGCGCCAGCAGCGGAACAGATTCCTACGAGCAGTTCTTC. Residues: CASSGTDSYEQFF. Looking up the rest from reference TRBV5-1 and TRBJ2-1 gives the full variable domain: KAGVTQTPRYLIKTRGQQVTLSCSPISGHRSVSWYQQTPGQGLQFLFEYFSETQRNKGNFPGRFSGRQFSNSRSEMNVSTLELGDSALYLCASSGTDSYEQFFGPGTRLTVL.

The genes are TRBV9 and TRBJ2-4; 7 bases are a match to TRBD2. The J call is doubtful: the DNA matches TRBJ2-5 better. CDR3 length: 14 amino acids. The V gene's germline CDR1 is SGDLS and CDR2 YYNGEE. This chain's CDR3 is CASSVGRTSKTQYF. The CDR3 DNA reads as TGTGCCAGCAGCGTAGGAAGGACTAGTAAGACCCAGTACTTC.

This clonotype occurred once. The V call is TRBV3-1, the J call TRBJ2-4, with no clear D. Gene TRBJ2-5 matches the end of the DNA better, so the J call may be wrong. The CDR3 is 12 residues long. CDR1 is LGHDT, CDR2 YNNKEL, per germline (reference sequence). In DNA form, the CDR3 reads TGTGCCAGCAGCCAAGATCCGGGGACCCAGTACTTC. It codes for CASSQDPGTQYF.

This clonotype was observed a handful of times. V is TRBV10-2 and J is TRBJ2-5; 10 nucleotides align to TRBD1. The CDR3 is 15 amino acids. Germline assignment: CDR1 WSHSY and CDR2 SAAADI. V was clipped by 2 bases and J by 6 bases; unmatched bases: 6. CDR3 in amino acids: CASSEPGQGLKTQYF. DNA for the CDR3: TGCGCCAGCAGTGAGCCGGGACAGGGGCTAAAGACCCAGTACTTC.

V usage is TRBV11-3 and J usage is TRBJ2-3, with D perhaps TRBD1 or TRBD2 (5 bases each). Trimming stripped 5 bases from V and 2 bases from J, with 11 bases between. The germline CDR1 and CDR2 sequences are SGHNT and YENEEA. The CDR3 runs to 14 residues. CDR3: CASSKPGPTDTQYF. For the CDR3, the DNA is TGTGCCAGCAGCAAGCCGGGGCCCACAGATACGCAGTATTTT.

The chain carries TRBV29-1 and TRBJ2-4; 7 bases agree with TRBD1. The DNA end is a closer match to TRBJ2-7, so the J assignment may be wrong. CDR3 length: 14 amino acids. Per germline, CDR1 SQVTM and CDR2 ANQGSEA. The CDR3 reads CSVATGDRLYEQYF. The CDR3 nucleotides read TGCAGCGTTGCCACAGGGGATCGTCTCTACGAGCAGTACTTC.

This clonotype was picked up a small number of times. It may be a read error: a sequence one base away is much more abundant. Written as DNA, the CDR3 is TGTGCCAGCAGTTTGCGCAACAATGAGCAGTTCTTC. It yields the protein CASSLRNNEQFF. The genes are TRBV12-3 or TRBV12-4 and TRBJ2-1; D unclear. V was pared by 3 bases and J by 5 bases, with 5 bases between. This CDR3 has 12 amino acids.

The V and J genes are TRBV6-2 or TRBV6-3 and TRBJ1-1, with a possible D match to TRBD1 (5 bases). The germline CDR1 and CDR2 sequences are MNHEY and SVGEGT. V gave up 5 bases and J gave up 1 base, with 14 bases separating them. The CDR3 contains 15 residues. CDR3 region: CASSAPGPTNTEAFF. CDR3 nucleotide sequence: TGTGCCAGCAGTGCCCCGGGACCGACGAACACTGAAGCTTTCTTT.

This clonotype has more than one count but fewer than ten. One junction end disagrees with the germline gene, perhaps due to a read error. CDR3 DNA: TGTGCCAGTAGTTTAGCGGGAGGGCCTAGGGACAATGAGCAGTTCTTC. As protein: CASSLAGGPRDNEQFF. The V and J genes are TRBV28 and TRBJ2-1; TRBD2 matches at 11 bases. The V gene's germline CDR1 is MDHEN and CDR2 SYDVKM. The length of the CDR3 is 16 residues.

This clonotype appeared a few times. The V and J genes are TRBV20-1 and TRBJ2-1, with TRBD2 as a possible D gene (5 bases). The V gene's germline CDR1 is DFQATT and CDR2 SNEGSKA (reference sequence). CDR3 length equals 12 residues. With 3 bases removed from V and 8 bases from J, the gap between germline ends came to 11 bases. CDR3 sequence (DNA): TGCAGTGCTAGCGGGGTTCTAGATGAGCAGTTCTTC. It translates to CSASGVLDEQFF.

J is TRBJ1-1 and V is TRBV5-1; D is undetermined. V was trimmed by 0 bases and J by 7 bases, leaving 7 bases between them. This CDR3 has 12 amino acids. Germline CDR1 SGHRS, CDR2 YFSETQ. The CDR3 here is CASSLAGYEAFF. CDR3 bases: TGCGCCAGCAGCTTGGCCGGGTATGAAGCTTTCTTT.

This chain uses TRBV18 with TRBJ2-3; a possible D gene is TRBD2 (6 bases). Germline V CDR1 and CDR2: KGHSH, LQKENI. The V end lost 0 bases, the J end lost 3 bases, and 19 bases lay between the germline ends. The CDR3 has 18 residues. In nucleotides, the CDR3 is TGTGCCAGCTCACCACCGGTTGGGGGAGGCAATGGAACAGATACGCAGTATTTT. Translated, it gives CASSPPVGGGNGTDTQYF.

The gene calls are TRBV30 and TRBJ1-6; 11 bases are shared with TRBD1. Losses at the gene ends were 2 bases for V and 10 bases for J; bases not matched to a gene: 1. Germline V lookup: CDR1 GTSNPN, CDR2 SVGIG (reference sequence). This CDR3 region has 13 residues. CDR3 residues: CAWSRDRGSPLHF. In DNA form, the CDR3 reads TGTGCCTGGAGTAGGGACAGGGGGTCACCCCTCCACTTT.

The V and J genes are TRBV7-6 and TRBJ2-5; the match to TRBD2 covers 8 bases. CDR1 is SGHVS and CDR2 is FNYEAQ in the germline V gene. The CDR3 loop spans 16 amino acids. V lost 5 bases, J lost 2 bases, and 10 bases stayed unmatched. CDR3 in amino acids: CASSPIGGGLQETQYF. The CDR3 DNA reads TGTGCCAGCAGCCCCATTGGCGGGGGGTTACAAGAGACCCAGTACTTC.

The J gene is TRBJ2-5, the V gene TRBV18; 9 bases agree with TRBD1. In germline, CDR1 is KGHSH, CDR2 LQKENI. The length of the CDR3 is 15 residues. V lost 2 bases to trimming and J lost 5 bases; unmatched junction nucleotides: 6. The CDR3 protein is CASSPGTGSRETQYF. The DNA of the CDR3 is TGTGCCAGCTCACCAGGGACAGGGTCCAGGGAGACCCAGTACTTC.

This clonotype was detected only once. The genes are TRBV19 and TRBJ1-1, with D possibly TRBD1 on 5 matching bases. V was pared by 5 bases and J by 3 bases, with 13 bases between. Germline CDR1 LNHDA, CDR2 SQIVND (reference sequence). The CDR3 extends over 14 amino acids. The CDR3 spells CASSATPGHTEAFF. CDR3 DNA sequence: TGTGCCAGTAGTGCTACCCCAGGGCACACTGAAGCTTTCTTT.

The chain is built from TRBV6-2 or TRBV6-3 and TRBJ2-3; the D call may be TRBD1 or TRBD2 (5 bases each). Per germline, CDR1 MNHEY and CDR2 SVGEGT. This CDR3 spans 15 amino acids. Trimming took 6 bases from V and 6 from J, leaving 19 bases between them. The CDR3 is CASRGTIRPSDTQYF. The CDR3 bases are TGTGCCAGCAGGGGGACGATCAGACCCAGCGATACGCAGTATTTT.